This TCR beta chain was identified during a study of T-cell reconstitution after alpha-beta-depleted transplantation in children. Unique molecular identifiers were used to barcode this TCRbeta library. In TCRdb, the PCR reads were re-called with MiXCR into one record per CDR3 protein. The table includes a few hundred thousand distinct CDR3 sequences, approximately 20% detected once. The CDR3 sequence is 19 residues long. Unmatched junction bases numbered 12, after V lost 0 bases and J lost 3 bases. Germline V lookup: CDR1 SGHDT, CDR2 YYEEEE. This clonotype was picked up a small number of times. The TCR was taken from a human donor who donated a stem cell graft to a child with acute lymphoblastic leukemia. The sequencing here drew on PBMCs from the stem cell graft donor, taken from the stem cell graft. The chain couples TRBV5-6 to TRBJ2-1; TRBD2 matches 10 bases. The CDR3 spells CASSLGGRGGLAFYNEQFF. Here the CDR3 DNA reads TGTGCCAGCAGCTTGGGAGGCAGGGGGGGACTAGCGTTCTACAATGAGCAGTTCTTC.